Shown below are 9 T cell receptor beta chains from a single sample sequenced in a study of blood T cell repertoires in COVID-19. Sequencing used immunoSEQ multiplex PCR; TCRdb keeps in-frame clones, though not all of them. This table holds some 190,000 clones, more than 75% found once. Material: peripheral blood. These receptors were collected from an older person with COVID-19, enrolled during active disease.

This clone has just a few counts. The CDR3, as DNA: TGTGCCAGCAGTGCCCAGGGACAGCTATTCTCTAGCGGGAGAATTCGGGACTGCGAGCAGTACTTC. It is translated as CASSAQGQLFSSGRIRDCEQYF. V is TRBV9 and J is TRBJ2-7, with 10 bases fitting TRBD2. This CDR3 contains 22 residues. Per germline, CDR1 SGDLS and CDR2 YYNGEE. V trimming: 5 bases; J trimming: 6 bases; junction bases outside the gene matches: 32.

The V and J genes are TRBV5-4 and TRBJ1-1; 7 bases line up with TRBD1. The ends lost 0 bases at V and 3 bases at J; junction bases unmatched: 8. CDR3 length: 16 residues. Per the germline V gene, CDR1 is SGHNT and CDR2 is YYREEE (reference sequence). This CDR3 reads CASSLGGRQGHTEAFF. The CDR3 bases are TGTGCCAGCAGCTTGGGGGGACGACAGGGACACACTGAAGCTTTCTTT.

This clone was detected only once. V and J are TRBV5-1 and TRBJ1-1; D is ambiguous. In germline, CDR1 is SGHRS, CDR2 YFSETQ. V was trimmed by 4 bases and J by 7 bases, leaving 20 bases between them. The length of the CDR3 is 15 residues. The CDR3 spells CASSPETHGVSEAFF. The CDR3 bases are TGCGCCAGCAGCCCGGAGACGCACGGGGTCAGTGAAGCTTTCTTT.

The gene calls are TRBV28 and TRBJ1-4; 7 nucleotides match TRBD1. CDR1 is MDHEN, CDR2 SYDVKM, per germline. There are 15 residues in the CDR3. Trimming removed 5 bases from V and 6 bases from J; junction bases left unmatched: 9. CDR3 loop: CASSPLPGGDEKLFF. Here the CDR3 DNA reads TGTGCCAGCAGTCCCCTCCCAGGGGGTGATGAAAAACTGTTTTTT. The full variable domain, rest sourced from reference TRBV28 and TRBJ1-4, is DVKVTQSSRYLVKRTGEKVFLECVQDMDHENMFWYRQDPGLGLRLIYFSYDVKMKEKGDIPEGYSVSREKKERFSLILESASTNQTSMYLCASSPLPGGDEKLFFGSGTQLSVL.

V and J are TRBV29-1 and TRBJ1-2, with 8 positions matching TRBD1. Trimming cost V 4 bases and J 4 bases; bases outside gene matches: 11. Germline values: CDR1 SQVTM, CDR2 ANQGSEA. This CDR3 contains 15 residues. Here the CDR3 reads CSVVDRDFSLYGYTF. CDR3 in DNA: TGCAGCGTTGTGGACAGGGACTTTTCTCTCTATGGCTACACCTTC.

The V and J genes are TRBV4-1 and TRBJ2-2, with D tentatively TRBD1 (6 bases). The CDR3 has 15 residues. Germline V gives CDR1 MGHRA, CDR2 YSYEKL. The ends were cut back, 0 bases at V and 5 bases at J, with 10 bases in the middle. This CDR3 is CASSQEQGQTGELFF. The CDR3 coding sequence is TGCGCCAGCAGCCAAGAACAGGGACAAACCGGGGAGCTGTTTTTT.

DNA for the CDR3: TGCGCCAGCAGGCCTGGAGAAACAGATACGCAGTATTTT. Encoded protein: CASRPGETDTQYF. This chain joins TRBV5-1 and TRBJ2-3; no firm D call. This CDR3 spans 13 amino acids. Per germline, CDR1 SGHRS and CDR2 YFSETQ. V was shortened by 5 bases and J by 3 bases, with 10 bases between the two germline ends. The full variable domain, completed using reference TRBV5-1 and TRBJ2-3, is KAGVTQTPRYLIKTRGQQVTLSCSPISGHRSVSWYQQTPGQGLQFLFEYFSETQRNKGNFPGRFSGRQFSNSRSEMNVSTLELGDSALYLCASRPGETDTQYFGPGTRLTVL.

The rearrangement joins TRBV28 to TRBJ1-2; D perhaps matches TRBD1 (6 bases). Trimming removed 6 bases from V and 4 bases from J, with 15 bases in between. The germline V gene encodes CDR1 MDHEN and CDR2 SYDVKM. The CDR3 length is 14 residues. CDR3 in amino acids: CASRTTGITYGYTF. The CDR3 nucleotides read TGTGCCAGCAGAACAACAGGGATAACCTATGGCTACACCTTC.

This clone was recorded many times. Other DNA sequences in this sample translate to the same CDR3. The V call is TRBV4-3, the J call TRBJ2-7; TRBD1 aligns across 8 bases. Germline loops: CDR1 LGHNA, CDR2 YSLEER. Trimming removed 3 bases from V and 7 bases from J; junction bases left unmatched: 5. This CDR3 is 13 amino acids long. The CDR3, as DNA: TGCGCCAGCAGCCAGAGGACAGGGCGGGAGCAGTACTTC. Translation gives CASSQRTGREQYF.